This entry lists 16 T cell receptor beta chains sequenced from one sample in a study of vaccination and CD4 T cells after COVID-19. TCRdb processed the PCR reads anew with MiXCR; each CDR3 protein has one entry. The sample carries 30,000 to 40,000 distinct CDR3 sequences, 35% to 40% recorded once. Described time point: late sampling 161 to 241 days after vaccination in three convalescent patients. The source material was CD4+ T cells from blood, sampled about 7 months after SARS-CoV-2 vaccination. These receptors came from a human donor who had recovered from COVID-19.

This clonotype was detected only a few times. This chain links TRBV24-1 with TRBJ1-5; D gene uncertain. Germline V gene lookup returns CDR1 KGHDR and CDR2 SFDVKD. Trimming took off 4 bases at V and 0 bases at J, with 15 bases between the two ends. CDR3 length: 17 residues. The CDR3 bases are TGTGCCACCAGTGACCAGGACGGACCGTATAGCAATCAGCCCCAGCATTTT. Translation gives CATSDQDGPYSNQPQHF.

The CDR3 sequence is CASSFTPPVCSYEQYF. CDR3 sequence (DNA): TGTGCCAGCAGCTTCACTCCTCCCGTTTGTTCCTACGAGCAGTACTTC. The chain joins TRBV11-3 to TRBJ2-7; D is unclear. Trimming pared 3 bases from V and 1 base from J, leaving 16 bases between. The germline V gene encodes CDR1 SGHNT and CDR2 YENEEA. The CDR3 consists of 16 residues.

V and J are TRBV20-1 and TRBJ1-5, with D unclear. CDR3 length equals 16 residues. Germline V gene lookup returns CDR1 DFQATT and CDR2 SNEGSKA (reference sequence). Trimming took off 4 bases at V and 1 base at J, with 17 bases between the two ends. The CDR3 coding sequence is TGCAGTGCTAAACCCCCCCGCCTCGGGAGCAATCAGCCCCAGCATTTT. The encoded protein is CSAKPPRLGSNQPQHF.

The CDR3 spells CASSLPSRYVGPVNEQFF. The CDR3 DNA follows: TGTGCCAGCAGCTTACCGAGCCGGTACGTGGGTCCTGTCAATGAGCAGTTCTTC. The chain joins TRBV7-2 to TRBJ2-1; D gene uncertain. Germline V CDR1 and CDR2: SGHTA, FQGNSA. The V and J ends lost 2 bases and 6 bases respectively, with 23 bases between them. The CDR3 length is 18 residues.

In its sample, this clonotype was seen a few times. The rearrangement uses TRBV25-1 and TRBJ2-3; TRBD2 aligns across 12 bases. With V trimmed by 6 bases and J by 2 bases, 3 bases remained unmatched. Germline lookup yields CDR1 MGHDK and CDR2 SYGVNS. The CDR3 extends over 15 amino acids. CDR3 residues: CASRRLAGDTDTQYF. DNA for the CDR3: TGTGCCAGCAGACGACTAGCGGGAGACACAGATACGCAGTATTTT.

This clonotype was observed a few times. V usage is TRBV7-6 and J usage is TRBJ2-6; D gene uncertain. Germline-derived CDR1 and CDR2 are SGHVS and FNYEAQ. The CDR3 spans 18 residues. V dropped 1 base and J dropped 0 bases, with 13 bases sitting between them. The CDR3 loop reads CASSLGTMPSSGANVLTF. In nucleotides, the CDR3 is TGTGCCAGCAGCTTAGGGACCATGCCCAGCTCTGGGGCCAACGTCCTGACTTTC.

Comments on this clonotype: A read error is possible here, since a much larger clone lies one base away. The chain combines TRBV6-1 with TRBJ2-7; D unclear. The CDR3 consists of 12 residues. CDR1 and CDR2 from the germline V gene are MNHNS and SASEGT. This CDR3 is CASSSDSYEQHF. In nucleotides, the CDR3 is TGTGCCAGCAGCTCCGACTCCTACGAGCAGCACTTC.

The gene calls are TRBV28 and TRBJ2-7, with 9 nucleotides matching TRBD1. Looked up from germline, CDR1 is MDHEN and CDR2 is SYDVKM. Unmatched junction bases numbered 8, after V lost 5 bases and J lost 0 bases. This CDR3 is 16 amino acids long. CDR3 sequence reads: CASSLGTGPISYEQYF. In DNA, the CDR3 is TGTGCCAGCAGTCTCGGGACAGGGCCGATCTCCTACGAGCAGTACTTC.

This clonotype was seen a few times. This chain connects TRBV28 to TRBJ1-1; maybe TRBD1 (5 bases). The CDR3 is 14 amino acids. Trimming pared 2 bases from V and 4 bases from J, leaving 11 bases between. Per the germline V gene, CDR1 is MDHEN and CDR2 is SYDVKM. The CDR3 nucleotides read TGTGCCAGCAGTTTACGGGGCTTGGTCACTGAAGCTTTCTTT. Encoded protein: CASSLRGLVTEAFF. The complete variable domain, with remaining parts taken from reference TRBV28 and TRBJ1-1, reads DVKVTQSSRYLVKRTGEKVFLECVQDMDHENMFWYRQDPGLGLRLIYFSYDVKMKEKGDIPEGYSVSREKKERFSLILESASTNQTSMYLCASSLRGLVTEAFFGQGTRLTVV.

This clonotype was seen once. One junction end disagrees with the germline gene, perhaps due to a read error. The chain couples TRBV6-4 to TRBJ2-5; TRBD2 matches at 11 bases. CDR1 and CDR2 (germline): MRHNA, SNTAGT. CDR3 length equals 15 residues. The CDR3 DNA sequence: TGTGCCAGCAGTGGTCTAGCGGGAGGACAAGGGACCCAGTACTTC. Its translation is CASSGLAGGQGTQYF.

V and J are TRBV27 and TRBJ2-5; 9 nucleotides match TRBD1. The CDR3 totals 15 residues. V shed 5 bases, J shed 4 bases, and the junction held 8 bases outside the gene matches. Per the germline V gene, CDR1 is MNHEY and CDR2 is SMNVEV (reference sequence). CDR3 amino acids: CASSPWDRVRETQYF. The DNA for the CDR3 is TGTGCCAGCAGTCCCTGGGACAGGGTTAGAGAGACCCAGTACTTC.

The sample holds a few counts of this clonotype. This chain links TRBV21-1 with TRBJ1-5; the table's D call, TRBD1, was not checked against the DNA. TRBV21-1 is annotated as a pseudogene. The CDR3 has 16 amino acids. The CDR3 nucleotides are TGTGCCAGCATATTACCGGGACAGTATAGCAATCAGCCCCAGCATTTT. The encoded protein is CASILPGQYSNQPQHF.

This clonotype showed up just a few times. CDR3 DNA sequence: TGTGCCAGCAGCTTAAGCGGTGGAAACACCATATATTTT. It encodes CASSLSGGNTIYF. The V call is TRBV7-9, the J call TRBJ1-3; D call uncertain. The V and J ends lost 2 bases and 3 bases respectively, with 5 bases between them. CDR3 length: 13 residues. Germline V gene sequence: CDR1 SEHNR, CDR2 FQNEAQ (reference sequence).

The chain links TRBV20-1 to TRBJ2-1; the D call may be TRBD1 or TRBD2 (5 bases each). Germline CDR1 DFQATT, CDR2 SNEGSKA (reference sequence). The CDR3 has 11 residues. Trimming cost V 7 bases and J 5 bases, with 9 bases left between them. This chain's CDR3 is CSEGTNNEQFF. The CDR3 DNA is TGCAGTGAAGGGACGAACAATGAGCAGTTCTTC.

This clonotype occurred a few times. V usage is TRBV20-1 and J usage is TRBJ2-3; 10 bases align to TRBD2. CDR3 size: 14 residues. Germline CDR1 is DFQATT and CDR2 is SNEGSKA (reference sequence). The ends lost 0 bases at V and 7 bases at J; junction bases unmatched: 4. The CDR3 reads CSARDWTSGHTQYF. The CDR3 DNA reads TGCAGTGCTAGAGATTGGACTAGCGGTCATACGCAGTATTTT.

This chain connects TRBV27 to TRBJ2-1, with TRBD2 matching 13 bases. With 5 bases clipped from V and 14 bases from J, the junction kept 9 bases outside the gene matches. CDR1 is MNHEY, CDR2 SMNVEV, per germline (reference sequence). The CDR3 consists of 14 residues. Here the CDR3 reads CASSGTSGTLGKFF. CDR3 DNA sequence: TGTGCCAGCAGTGGGACTAGCGGGACCCTCGGAAAGTTCTTC.